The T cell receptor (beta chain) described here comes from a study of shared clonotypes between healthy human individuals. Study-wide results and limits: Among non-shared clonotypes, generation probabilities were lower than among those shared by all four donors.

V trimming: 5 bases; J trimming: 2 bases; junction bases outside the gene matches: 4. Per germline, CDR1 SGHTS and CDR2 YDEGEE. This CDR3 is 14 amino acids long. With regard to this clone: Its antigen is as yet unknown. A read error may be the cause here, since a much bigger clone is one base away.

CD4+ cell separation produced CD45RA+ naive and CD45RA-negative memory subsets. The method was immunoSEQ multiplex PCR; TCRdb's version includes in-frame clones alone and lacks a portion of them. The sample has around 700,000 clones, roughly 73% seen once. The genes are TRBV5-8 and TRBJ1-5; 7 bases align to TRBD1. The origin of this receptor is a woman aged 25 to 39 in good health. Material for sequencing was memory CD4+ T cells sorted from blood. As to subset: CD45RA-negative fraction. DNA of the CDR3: TGTGCCAGCAGTAGCGGGACAGGCAATCAGCCCCAGCATTTT. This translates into CASSSGTGNQPQHF.